This TCR beta chain comes out of a study of radiation and T cells in renal cell carcinoma. Study results and caveats: Pretreatment tumor biopsies were lacking, so baseline clonotypes are unknown. From baseline, blood top tumor clonotypes peaked at 2 weeks post-radiation.

The assay was immunoSEQ multiplex PCR, and TCRdb's table has in-frame clones only and misses some. The repertoire holds 150,000 or so clones, with around 90% as singletons. This CDR3 is 16 amino acids long. Germline assignment: CDR1 SGHRS and CDR2 YFSETQ. The V gene lost 6 bases and the J gene lost 1 base, with 16 bases spanning the gap. With regard to this clone: Its antigen remains unknown.

Time point given: baseline pretreatment blood. Treatment: 15 Gy SBRT to primary tumor, nephrectomy 4 weeks later. Serial blood draws occurred at baseline and 2 and 4 weeks post-SBRT. Sample: blood, taken from a patient whose treatment included radiotherapy and nephrectomy. The sequence was collected from a woman in her 70s with renal cell carcinoma. The V call is TRBV5-1, the J call TRBJ2-2, with D tentatively TRBD1 (6 bases). The CDR3 nucleotides read TGCGCCAGCACCGATCCGGGACAAAAGAACACCGGGGAGCTGTTTTTT. Translation: CASTDPGQKNTGELFF.